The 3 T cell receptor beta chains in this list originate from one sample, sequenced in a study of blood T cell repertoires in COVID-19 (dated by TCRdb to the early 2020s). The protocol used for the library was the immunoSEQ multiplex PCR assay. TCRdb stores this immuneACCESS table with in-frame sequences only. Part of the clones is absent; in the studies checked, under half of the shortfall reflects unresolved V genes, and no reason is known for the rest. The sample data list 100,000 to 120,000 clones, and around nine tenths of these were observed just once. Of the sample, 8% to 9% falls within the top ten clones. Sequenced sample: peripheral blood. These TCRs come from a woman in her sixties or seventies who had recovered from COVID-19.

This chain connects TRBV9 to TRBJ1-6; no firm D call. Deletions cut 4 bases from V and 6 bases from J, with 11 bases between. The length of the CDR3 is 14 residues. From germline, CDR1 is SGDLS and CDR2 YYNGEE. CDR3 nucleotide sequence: TGTGCCAGCAGCCCTATGGGGAGTAATTCACCCCTCCACTTT. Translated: CASSPMGSNSPLHF.

CDR3 coding DNA: TGTGCCAGCAGTCAGGGACTAGCGGGGGTTGTGCAGTACTTC. This encodes CASSQGLAGVVQYF. The chain joins TRBV6-2 or TRBV6-3 to TRBJ2-7; 14 bases are a match to TRBD2. The J segment lost 9 bases and the V segment lost 5 bases, leaving 6 bases of the junction unmatched. Germline CDR1 MNHEY, CDR2 SVGEGT. This CDR3 spans 14 amino acids.

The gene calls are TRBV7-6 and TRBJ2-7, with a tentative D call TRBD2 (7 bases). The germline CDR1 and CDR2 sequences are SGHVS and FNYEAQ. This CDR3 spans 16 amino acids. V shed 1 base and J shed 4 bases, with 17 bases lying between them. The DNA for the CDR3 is TGTGCCAGCAGCTTAGTCGTGGGGGGGGCTTCATACGAGCAGTACTTC. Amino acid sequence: CASSLVVGGASYEQYF. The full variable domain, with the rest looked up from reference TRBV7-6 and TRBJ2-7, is GAGVSQSPRYKVTKRGQDVALRCDPISGHVSLYWYRQALGQGPEFLTYFNYEAQQDKSGLPNDRFSAERPEGSISTLTIQRTEQRDSAMYRCASSLVVGGASYEQYFGPGTRLTVT.